A single sample is the source of the 18 T cell receptor beta chains below, sequenced in a study of T-cell reconstitution after alpha-beta-depleted transplantation in children (TCRdb year 2016). The treatment or condition label, as the study defines it: allogeneic hematopoietic cell transplantation with graft depleted of TCRalphabeta T cells and CD19 B cells. Receptors were amplified or captured by PCR. The instrument was an Illumina HiSeq 2500. To normalize quantification of the TCRbeta repertoire, the TCR libraries were built with molecular barcoding that relied on unique molecular identifiers. TCRdb reprocessed the public reads (quality trimming at Q25 with fastp, clone calling with MiXCR) and kept in-frame beta chains. Entries that share a CDR3 protein sequence are merged under the most common genes and DNA. This sample is represented by approximately 650,000 distinct CDR3 sequences; about an eighth of them were singletons. 0.79% of the sample is held by the ten biggest clonotypes.

The sequencing used PBMCs, collected before TCRalphabeta/CD19-depleted stem cell transplant. The receptors shown here come from a girl between 2 and 10 years old with congenital amegakaryocytic thrombocytopenia, due to receive a stem cell transplant.

The table lists this clonotype with many counts. The rearrangement links TRBV5-1 to TRBJ1-2, with a weak D call TRBD1 (5 bases). Germline CDR1 is SGHRS and CDR2 is YFSETQ. This CDR3 spans 15 amino acids. V was cut by 4 bases and J by 4 bases, with 17 bases left in between. CDR3 nucleotide sequence: TGCGCCAGCAGCGATGTTGGGGGGGTGTCCTATGGCTACACCTTC. It yields the protein CASSDVGGVSYGYTF.

This clonotype was recorded many times. The V gene is TRBV7-2, the J gene TRBJ2-5, with D unresolved. Germline CDR1 SGHTA, CDR2 FQGNSA. V lost 2 bases and J 5 bases, leaving 3 bases between the germline ends. This CDR3 comprises 11 residues. The CDR3: CASSLFETQYF. CDR3 coding DNA: TGTGCCAGCAGCTTATTTGAGACCCAGTACTTC.

This clonotype was counted ten times or more. The rearrangement joins TRBV29-1 to TRBJ2-3, with D possibly TRBD2 on 6 matching bases. V was cut by 5 bases and J by 5 bases, with 14 bases left in between. The germline gives CDR1 SQVTM, CDR2 ANQGSEA. CDR3 length: 13 amino acids. The CDR3 region has the DNA TGCAGCGTTAAGGGCGGAGGGGTAGATACGCAGTATTTT. Translating it yields CSVKGGGVDTQYF.

The genes are TRBV19 and TRBJ1-5; a weak D match, TRBD1 (6 bases). V shed 1 base and J shed 6 bases, with 13 bases lying between them. Looked up from germline, CDR1 is LNHDA and CDR2 is SQIVND (reference sequence). The CDR3 has 15 residues. The CDR3 DNA reads as TGTGCCAGTAGTATAGTCGGGGGCGCAGTTCAGCCCCAGCATTTT. Its protein product is CASSIVGGAVQPQHF.

Concerning this clonotype itself: One end of the junction fails to match germline, which may point to a read error. The chain couples TRBV4-1 to TRBJ2-5, with D possibly matching TRBD2 (6 bases). The CDR3 totals 16 residues. Germline loops: CDR1 MGHRA, CDR2 YSYEKL. CDR3 sequence: CASSQVGTTSLEIQYF. CDR3 nucleotides: TGCGCCAGCAGCCAAGTTGGGACGACTAGTCTAGAGATCCAGTACTTC.

In this sample, this clonotype turned up many times. The rearrangement links TRBV12-3 or TRBV12-4 to TRBJ1-1; tentatively, D is TRBD1 (6 bases). The CDR3 is made up of 15 amino acids. Trimming stripped 7 bases from V and 1 base from J, with 16 bases between. The CDR3 nucleotides read TGTGCCAGCACCCGCCGGGGGCGGTCGAACACTGAAGCTTTCTTT. Translated: CASTRRGRSNTEAFF.

This clonotype was counted a few times. The chain is built from TRBV9 and TRBJ2-7; perhaps D is TRBD1 or TRBD2 (5 bases each). In germline, CDR1 is SGDLS, CDR2 YYNGEE. The CDR3 covers 14 residues. With 5 bases removed from V and 0 bases from J, the gap between germline ends came to 12 bases. The CDR3 is CASSTTGLSYEQYF. The CDR3 region has the DNA TGTGCCAGCAGTACCACGGGGCTCTCCTACGAGCAGTACTTC.

This clonotype has just a few counts. The genes are TRBV7-9 and TRBJ2-5, with D tentatively TRBD1 (5 bases). Germline V CDR1 and CDR2: SEHNR, FQNEAQ (reference sequence). The CDR3 has 13 residues. CDR3 residues: CAETRGHLETQYF. CDR3 coding DNA: TGTGCAGAAACCCGTGGACACTTGGAGACCCAGTACTTC. Full variable domain (missing parts from reference TRBV7-9 and TRBJ2-5): DTGVSQNPRHKITKRGQNVTFRCDPISEHNRLYWYRQTLGQGPEFLTYFQNEAQLEKSRLLSDRFSAERPKGSFSTLEIQRTEQGDSAMYLCAETRGHLETQYFGPGTRLLVL.

The chain combines TRBV3-1 with TRBJ2-7; 8 nucleotides align to TRBD2. Germline lookup yields CDR1 LGHDT and CDR2 YNNKEL (reference sequence). V shed 1 base and J 1 base; nucleotides not matched to a gene: 9. There are 17 residues in the CDR3. The CDR3 DNA follows: TGTGCCAGCAGCCAAGGATACGGGAGGGCCGTTTCCTACGAGCAGTACTTC. It encodes CASSQGYGRAVSYEQYF.

The genes are TRBV28 and TRBJ2-7; TRBD2 agrees at 8 bases. The ends lost 6 bases at V and 7 bases at J; junction bases unmatched: 11. The CDR3 is 14 residues long. CDR1 and CDR2 (germline): MDHEN, SYDVKM. The CDR3 bases are TGTGCCAGCAGCCTTGGACTAGCAAGTCGGGAGCAGTACTTC. Translating gives CASSLGLASREQYF.

A few counts support this clonotype. The genes are TRBV20-1 and TRBJ2-2; TRBD2 aligns across 7 bases. Germline CDR1 DFQATT, CDR2 SNEGSKA (reference sequence). After removal of 0 bases from V and 5 bases from J, the junction contained 9 bases not matched to a gene. The CDR3 length is 16 residues. CDR3 sequence (DNA): TGCAGTGCTAGAGATGTTGGCGGGAGTAGGACCGGGGAGCTGTTTTTT. Translation gives CSARDVGGSRTGELFF.

The V and J genes are TRBV5-5 and TRBJ1-2; perhaps TRBD1 as D (5 bases). Trimming took 0 bases from V and 5 from J, leaving 11 bases between them. CDR3 length: 14 amino acids. In germline, CDR1 is SGHKS, CDR2 YYEKEE (reference sequence). The CDR3 DNA reads TGTGCCAGCAGCTTGGACTTGGGGCAGTATGGCTACACCTTC. Its protein is CASSLDLGQYGYTF.

This chain connects TRBV20-1 to TRBJ1-4, with D possibly matching TRBD1 (5 bases). The germline V and J ends were trimmed by 6 bases and 8 bases, with 13 bases remaining between them. The CDR3 extends over 12 amino acids. Germline CDR1 is DFQATT and CDR2 is SNEGSKA (reference sequence). CDR3: CSAPSGGEKLFF. The CDR3 nucleotides are TGCAGTGCCCCTTCGGGGGGAGAAAAACTGTTTTTT.

V is TRBV10-3 and J is TRBJ1-5; 10 bases line up with TRBD1. CDR1 and CDR2 (germline): ENHRY, SYGVKD. The CDR3 totals 14 residues. V gave up 4 bases and J gave up 5 bases; unmatched junction bases: 2. CDR3 amino acids: CAISAGTGDQPQHF. The CDR3, as DNA: TGTGCCATCAGTGCTGGGACAGGGGATCAGCCCCAGCATTTT.

This clonotype was detected ten times or more. This chain links TRBV19 with TRBJ1-1, with D possibly being TRBD1 (6 bases). V dropped 7 bases and J dropped 1 base, with 16 bases sitting between them. The CDR3 extends over 15 amino acids. CDR1 and CDR2 (germline): LNHDA, SQIVND (reference sequence). The CDR3 region has the DNA TGTGCCAGTATGCGGGGGCAGACAGAGAACACTGAAGCTTTCTTT. Its protein product is CASMRGQTENTEAFF.

The chain joins TRBV29-1 to TRBJ2-7, with a possible D match to TRBD1 (5 bases). Trimming cost V 0 bases and J 3 bases, with 18 bases left between them. Per the germline V gene, CDR1 is SQVTM and CDR2 is ANQGSEA. The CDR3 runs 16 residues. CDR3 coding DNA: TGCAGCGTTGAAGATTGGCAGGGCCCAGGGCGCTACGAGCAGTACTTC. Its protein is CSVEDWQGPGRYEQYF.

This clonotype was recorded at least ten times. V is TRBV4-1 and J is TRBJ2-7; 8 positions match TRBD1. CDR1 MGHRA and CDR2 YSYEKL come from the germline V gene. V was pared by 5 bases and J by 2 bases, with 8 bases of the junction left unmatched. The CDR3 has 15 residues. The CDR3 loop reads CASSKNTGGTYEQYF. The CDR3, as DNA: TGCGCCAGCAGCAAAAACACAGGGGGTACCTACGAGCAGTACTTC.

This clonotype was seen a few times. The chain employs TRBV7-9 and TRBJ2-3, with D perhaps assigned TRBD1 or TRBD2 (6 bases each). CDR1 SEHNR and CDR2 FQNEAQ come from the germline V gene (reference sequence). V shed 3 bases and J shed 5 bases, with 15 bases lying between them. The CDR3 is made up of 15 amino acids. Written as DNA, the CDR3 is TGTGCCAGCAGCTTGGGGGGCCGGATGGGAGATACGCAGTATTTT. It specifies CASSLGGRMGDTQYF.